This entry is about one TCR beta chain. Its specificity is unknown. The PCR contained 60 Vbeta and 13 Jbeta primers. Assay used: immunoSEQ multiplex PCR; TCRdb lists only in-frame clones, some missing. The sample consists of fewer than 200,000 clones, around 75% of them appearing once. This CDR3 region has 15 residues. The trim removed 0 bases at V and 6 bases at J, leaving 4 bases unmatched. Germline loops: CDR1 LNHNV, CDR2 YYDKDF (reference sequence). The data belong to a study of cytomegalovirus exposure and HLA in healthy donors. Overall study results and limits: Productive status was seen about 87% or about 30% of the time for most TCR beta V segments in an earlier analysis.

The sequence came from a woman aged 25 to 39 in good health and CMV-seronegative. The material sequenced was PBMCs. This chain connects TRBV15 to TRBJ2-1, with 8 positions matching TRBD2. CDR3 nucleotide sequence: TGTGCCACCAGCAGAGATGCTAGCGGGCTCAATGAGCAGTTCTTC. Protein sequence: CATSRDASGLNEQFF.